This is a list of T cell receptor beta chains from one sample in a study of blood T cell repertoires in COVID-19. The method was immunoSEQ multiplex PCR; TCRdb's version includes in-frame clones alone and lacks a portion of them. The data show under 130,000 clones, with around nine tenths seen just once and 17% held by the top ten. The sample consisted of peripheral blood. All receptors come from a woman older than 75 in a cohort sampled during active COVID-19. The CDR3 runs from the conserved cysteine through the conserved F or W. The order of the fields is D gene, clone size, V gene, J gene, CDR3 protein, CDR3 DNA. D genes are given only for firm matches. A clone size is listed for some rows: how often the clone was seen (once, few, many), or a class if it is expanded.

TRBD2	-	TRBV5-1	TRBJ2-1	CASSEGGGGNEQFF	TGCGCCAGCAGCGAAGGCGGGGGGGGGAATGAGCAGTTCTTC
-	-	TRBV27	TRBJ2-7	CASSVLTPGTFYEQYF	TGTGCCAGCAGTGTCCTGACTCCAGGGACTTTCTACGAGCAGTACTTC
-	-	TRBV2	TRBJ1-4	CASSGQGFLEKLFF	TGTGCCAGCAGTGGGCAGGGTTTTCTTGAAAAACTGTTTTTT
TRBD1	-	TRBV7-2	TRBJ2-3	CASSRTGPEDTQYF	TGTGCCAGCAGCCGGACAGGTCCTGAAGATACGCAGTATTTT
TRBD2	-	TRBV5-1	TRBJ2-5	CASTEGPSGSQGRETQYF	TGCGCCTCCACAGAAGGTCCTAGCGGGAGTCAAGGTCGAGAGACCCAGTACTTC
TRBD2	few	TRBV5-1	TRBJ2-7	CASSLESGGTYEQYF	TGCGCCAGCAGCTTGGAGTCGGGGGGTACCTACGAGCAGTACTTC
-	-	TRBV7-8	TRBJ1-1	CASGVMPIEAFF	TGTGCCAGCGGAGTCATGCCGATTGAAGCTTTCTTT
TRBD1	-	TRBV6-5	TRBJ1-1	CASRIHRGGTEAFF	TGTGCCAGCAGGATCCACAGGGGCGGCACTGAAGCTTTCTTT
-	-	TRBV7-9	TRBJ2-5	CASSLETAEETQYF	TGTGCCAGCAGCTTAGAAACAGCCGAAGAGACCCAGTACTTC
-	-	TRBV24-1	TRBJ2-1	CATSDRYYNEQFF	TGTGCCACCAGTGACCGGTATTACAATGAGCAGTTCTTC
-	-	TRBV18	TRBJ2-7	CASSSSQGSYEQYF	TGTGCCAGCTCCTCGTCGCAGGGATCCTACGAGCAGTACTTC
TRBD1	once	TRBV7-2	TRBJ2-1	CASSLDRGQVNEQFF	TGTGCCAGCAGCTTAGATAGGGGGCAGGTCAATGAGCAGTTCTTC
TRBD2	-	TRBV19	TRBJ2-3	CASSPLAGGPDTQYF	TGTGCCAGTAGTCCGCTAGCGGGGGGGCCAGATACGCAGTATTTT
-	-	TRBV7-9	TRBJ2-5	CASSLGLFQETQYF	TGTGCCAGCAGCTTGGGACTCTTCCAAGAGACCCAGTACTTC
-	-	TRBV5-1	TRBJ2-7	CASSSLDTYSTHEQYF	TGCGCCAGCAGCTCCCTGGACACTTACTCTACCCACGAGCAGTACTTC
-	-	TRBV7-3	TRBJ2-5	CASSLVGSETQYF	TGTGCCAGCAGCTTAGTCGGGTCAGAGACCCAGTACTTC
TRBD2	-	TRBV5-1	TRBJ2-5	CASSLAPGTSIETQYF	TGCGCCAGCAGCTTAGCCCCCGGGACTAGTATAGAGACCCAGTACTTC
TRBD1	-	TRBV6-4	TRBJ1-1	CASRRTGFLDTEAFF	TGTGCCAGCAGGCGGACAGGGTTCTTGGACACTGAAGCTTTCTTT
-	-	TRBV9	TRBJ2-7	CASSVDGAGSYEQYF	TGTGCCAGCAGCGTAGATGGGGCCGGCTCCTACGAGCAGTACTTC
TRBD1	-	TRBV7-9	TRBJ2-2	CASESGQVSGELFF	TGTGCCAGTGAGTCCGGACAGGTCTCCGGGGAGCTGTTTTTT
TRBD1	once	TRBV6-5	TRBJ2-7	CASRQGAGEQYF	TGTGCCAGCAGACAGGGGGCGGGCGAGCAGTACTTC
TRBD1	once	TRBV19	TRBJ1-5	CASSLPPLTGDGNQPQHF	TGTGCCAGTAGTCTCCCACCTCTAACAGGGGATGGAAATCAGCCCCAGCATTTT
-	-	TRBV27	TRBJ2-7	CASGRGEQYF	TGTGCCAGCGGCCGTGGCGAGCAGTACTTC
TRBD2	-	TRBV11-2	TRBJ2-1	CASSSGGNEQFF	TGTGCCAGCAGCTCGGGGGGGAATGAGCAGTTCTTC
-	-	TRBV7-6	TRBJ2-2	CASSKQGATNTGELFF	TGTGCCAGCAGCAAACAGGGTGCCACGAACACCGGGGAGCTGTTTTTT
-	few	TRBV19	TRBJ1-5	CASSVGQINQPQHF	TGTGCCAGTAGTGTCGGACAAATCAATCAGCCCCAGCATTTT
-	-	TRBV21-1	TRBJ1-6	CASSKSPNSPLHF	TGTGCCAGCAGCAAGAGCCCCAATTCACCCCTCCACTTT
TRBD2	-	TRBV5-1	TRBJ2-7	CASSIGGSYEQYF	TGCGCCAGCAGTATCGGGGGGTCCTACGAGCAGTACTTC
TRBD1	-	TRBV18	TRBJ1-1	CASSLQGAVNTEAFF	TGTGCCAGCTCACTACAGGGGGCAGTGAACACTGAAGCTTTCTTT
TRBD2	few	TRBV11-2	TRBJ2-1	CASSSLAGENEQFF	TGTGCCAGCAGCTCACTAGCGGGGGAGAATGAGCAGTTCTTC
TRBD1	-	TRBV29-1	TRBJ1-2	CSGGGQDVYGYTF	TGCAGCGGTGGTGGACAGGACGTCTATGGCTACACCTTC
-	once	TRBV19	TRBJ2-2	CASSIIGRDGELFF	TGTGCCAGTAGTATTATTGGGCGGGACGGGGAGCTGTTTTTT
-	-	TRBV28	TRBJ2-5	CASSSGAWETQYF	TGTGCCAGCAGTTCTGGGGCTTGGGAGACCCAGTACTTC
TRBD1	-	TRBV19	TRBJ1-2	CASTSLQGARNYGYTF	TGTGCCAGTACTTCTCTTCAGGGGGCGAGGAACTATGGCTACACCTTC
-	few	TRBV11-2	TRBJ2-2	CASSLVGASWSGELFF	TGTGCCAGCAGCTTAGTTGGGGCTTCATGGTCCGGGGAGCTGTTTTTT
-	-	TRBV5-5	TRBJ2-1	CASSFRQGEQFF	TGTGCCAGCAGCTTCCGTCAGGGCGAGCAGTTCTTC
TRBD2	-	TRBV6-5	TRBJ2-3	CASSFSGVSTDTQYF	TGTGCCAGCAGCTTTAGCGGGGTGAGCACAGATACGCAGTATTTT
-	once	TRBV7-9	TRBJ2-5	CASSRGQRETQYF	TGTGCCAGCAGCCGCGGACAGCGGGAGACCCAGTACTTC
TRBD1	-	TRBV5-6	TRBJ1-5	CASSLAGGWEQPQHF	TGTGCCAGCAGCTTGGCAGGGGGCTGGGAACAGCCCCAGCATTTT
TRBD1	-	TRBV7-2	TRBJ2-7	CASRQGAGNEQYF	TGTGCCAGCAGACAGGGGGCGGGTAACGAGCAGTACTTC
TRBD1	once	TRBV5-8	TRBJ2-2	CASSFGTGIKEELFF	TGTGCCAGCAGCTTCGGGACAGGGATTAAGGAGGAGCTGTTTTTT
-	-	TRBV5-4	TRBJ2-7	CASSLFQGGYEQYF	TGTGCCAGCAGCTTGTTCCAGGGAGGCTACGAGCAGTACTTC
TRBD2	-	TRBV5-1	TRBJ2-3	CASSLASGRMTSTDTQYF	TGCGCCAGCAGCTTGGCGAGCGGGAGGATGACTAGCACAGATACGCAGTATTTT
TRBD2	few	TRBV5-4	TRBJ2-1	CASTPERAGGLGEQFF	TGTGCCAGCACCCCCGAGAGGGCGGGGGGGTTAGGTGAGCAGTTCTTC
-	once	TRBV27	TRBJ2-5	CASSVTGPLQETQYF	TGTGCCAGCAGTGTCACAGGGCCCCTCCAAGAGACCCAGTACTTC
TRBD1	-	TRBV28	TRBJ2-7	CASTRQGLYEQYF	TGTGCCAGCACCCGACAGGGTCTATACGAGCAGTACTTC
TRBD1	few	TRBV12-3/TRBV12-4	TRBJ1-4	CASSLGQGKLFF	TGTGCCAGCAGTTTAGGACAGGGAAAACTGTTTTTT
TRBD2	-	TRBV10-2	TRBJ2-1	CASRISGSTYNEQFF	TGCGCCAGCAGGATTAGCGGGAGTACCTACAATGAGCAGTTCTTC
-	-	TRBV5-3	TRBJ1-2	CARSLGGQNYGYTF	TGTGCCAGAAGCTTGGGCGGACAGAACTATGGCTACACCTTC
TRBD2	-	TRBV6-5	TRBJ2-1	CATLGLVKMNEQFF	TGTGCCACCTTGGGACTAGTTAAGATGAATGAGCAGTTCTTC
TRBD1	-	TRBV4-1	TRBJ1-2	CASSQPGQGVGYTF	TGCGCCAGCAGCCAGCCGGGACAGGGAGTCGGCTACACCTTC
-	-	TRBV28	TRBJ2-7	CASSLGRGTRQYF	TGTGCCAGCAGTTTAGGAAGGGGCACGAGACAGTACTTC
-	-	TRBV13	TRBJ2-2	CASSLRGGELFF	TGTGCCAGCAGCCTCAGGGGAGGGGAGCTGTTTTTT
-	-	TRBV27	TRBJ2-7	CASRGGSYEQYF	TGTGCCAGCAGAGGGGGAAGCTACGAGCAGTACTTC
-	-	TRBV30	TRBJ1-3	CAWTPGNSGNTIYF	TGTGCCTGGACCCCCGGGAACTCTGGAAACACCATATATTTT
-	-	TRBV4-1	TRBJ1-1	CASSQDGEGWNEAFF	TGCGCCAGCAGCCAAGATGGCGAGGGCTGGAACGAAGCTTTCTTT
TRBD1	-	TRBV7-9	TRBJ1-2	CASSLATGQGAQGYTF	TGTGCCAGCAGCTTAGCGACGGGACAGGGGGCGCAAGGCTACACCTTC
-	-	TRBV5-1	TRBJ1-3	CASSLSVVQEHTIYF	TGCGCCAGCAGCTTGTCGGTCGTACAGGAACACACCATATATTTT
TRBD2	-	TRBV19	TRBJ2-5	CASKASGSAETQYF	TGTGCCAGTAAAGCTAGCGGTAGCGCTGAGACCCAGTACTTC